This TCR beta chain was observed in a study of T cells after yellow fever vaccination. Findings and caveats of the study: Highly abundant clonotypes carried over from the bulk population could end up in FACS-sorted repertoires as contaminants.

J gave up 5 bases and V 2 bases, and 7 bases lay outside the gene matches. The CDR3 has 16 residues. Germline values: CDR1 MNHEY, CDR2 SVGAGI. In the case of this clonotype: Its target is unknown.

TCRdb recomputed calls from the 5' RACE reads with MiXCR, one row per CDR3 protein. The sample yields about 400,000 distinct CDR3 sequences, 6.2% seen once. The sequences come from PBMCs, collected 5 days after the yellow fever booster vaccination. The chain carries TRBV6-5 and TRBJ2-3, with 10 bases fitting TRBD2. The origin of this receptor is a man under 40 who received the YFV17D yellow fever vaccine. The CDR3 here is CASSYTSGMNRDTQYF. The CDR3 coding sequence is TGTGCCAGCAGTTACACTAGCGGGATGAACCGAGATACGCAGTATTTT.